This T cell receptor beta chain was recovered during a study of post-analysis software for immune sequencing data. General study points: Elevated frequency relative to controls characterized roughly 5 TRBV segments in patients, TRBV5-6, TRBV5-1 and TRBV20-1 among them.

Researchers reported that TCR beta cDNA libraries carried unique molecular identifiers. TCRdb reanalysed the PCR reads using MiXCR and keeps one entry per CDR3 protein. Among about 820,000 distinct CDR3 sequences listed, about 50% were seen once. CDR1 and CDR2 (germline): LGHDT, YNNKEL (reference sequence). Trimming left V 4 bases short and J 4 bases short, with 17 bases between. This CDR3 has 15 amino acids. With regard to this clonotype: The target antigen is unknown.

The sequence was obtained from a girl between 10 and 17 years old with multiple sclerosis. The sample consisted of blood. This chain uses TRBV3-1 with TRBJ2-7; D unresolved. CDR3 region: CASSPDNALGYEQYF. In DNA form, the CDR3 reads TGTGCCAGCAGCCCAGATAACGCTTTGGGTTACGAGCAGTACTTC.